Following are 18 T cell receptor beta chains from one sample sequenced in a study of CD8+ T cells in alopecia areata. The sample's treatment: oral pan-JAK inhibitor, 5-10 mg twice daily. In each case, RNA was isolated and then reverse transcribed into cDNA as the sequencing template. Clones were sequenced by immunoSEQ multiplex PCR, and TCRdb holds only the in-frame ones, with some missing. The repertoire includes about 150,000 clones, about 56% of them detected once, and approximately 15% sits in the top ten. The sample here was CD8+ T cells sorted from blood, taken at week 4, from a patient treated with tofacitinib. Source of these receptors: a human donor with alopecia areata.

This chain connects TRBV25-1 to TRBJ2-3, with a tentative D call TRBD1 (5 bases). Germline assignment: CDR1 MGHDK and CDR2 SYGVNS. This CDR3 is 15 amino acids long. With 6 bases removed from V and 3 bases from J, the gap between germline ends came to 16 bases. CDR3 nucleotides: TGTGCCAGCAGCTTGGGTAGGGGTTGGACAGATACGCAGTATTTT. Residues: CASSLGRGWTDTQYF.

The J gene is TRBJ2-7, the V gene TRBV2; possibly TRBD2 for D (6 bases). The CDR3 has 12 amino acids. Trimming cost V 11 bases and J 4 bases, with 15 bases left between them. Germline assignment: CDR1 SNHLY and CDR2 FYNNEI. CDR3 region: CALLAGSYEQYF. CDR3 nucleotides: TGTGCCCTCCTCGCGGGGTCGTACGAGCAGTACTTC.

The V gene is TRBV5-1, the J gene TRBJ1-1, with 7 bases lining up with TRBD1. V shed 4 bases and J 0 bases; nucleotides not matched to a gene: 3. In germline, CDR1 is SGHRS, CDR2 YFSETQ. The CDR3 sequence is 14 residues long. In DNA, the CDR3 is TGCGCCAGCAGCACGGGACAGATGAACACTGAAGCTTTCTTT. The encoded protein is CASSTGQMNTEAFF.

J is TRBJ1-5 and V is TRBV4-1; 7 bases are shared with TRBD1. V dropped 2 bases and J dropped 7; count of bases not matched to a gene: 8. Germline CDR1 reads MGHRA; CDR2 reads YSYEKL. CDR3 length equals 15 residues. As DNA, the CDR3 is TGCGCCAGCAGCCAAACACAGGGGATTAGGCAGCCCCAGCATTTT. This codes for CASSQTQGIRQPQHF.

Only a few counts were recorded for this clone. The chain uses TRBV30 and TRBJ1-5, with 8 bases fitting TRBD1. Germline CDR1 reads GTSNPN; CDR2 reads SVGIG (reference sequence). After removal of 1 base from V and 4 bases from J, the junction contained 0 bases not matched to a gene. This CDR3 is 13 amino acids long. CDR3 in DNA: TGTGCCTGGAGTGGACAGGGGAATCAGCCCCAGCATTTT. The encoded protein is CAWSGQGNQPQHF.

This chain joins TRBV7-9 and TRBJ1-6; 8 bases are a match to TRBD1. V lost 8 bases to trimming and J lost 10 bases; unmatched junction nucleotides: 7. CDR3 length equals 13 residues. Per germline, CDR1 SEHNR and CDR2 FQNEAQ (reference sequence). This CDR3 is CASWPGGRSPLHF. The CDR3 coding sequence is TGTGCCAGCTGGCCAGGGGGCCGGTCACCCCTCCACTTT.

V usage is TRBV7-9 and J usage is TRBJ2-7; D may be TRBD2 (6 bases). Germline lookup yields CDR1 SEHNR and CDR2 FQNEAQ (reference sequence). The V and J ends lost 5 bases and 6 bases respectively, with 14 bases between them. This CDR3 contains 13 residues. For the CDR3, the DNA is TGTGCCAGCAGCCCACCTGGAGGGGCCGAGCAGTACTTC. Residues: CASSPPGGAEQYF.

Concerning this clone: At the DNA level, this CDR3 is encoded by other sequences in the same sample as well. This chain links TRBV29-1 with TRBJ2-7; 8 nucleotides agree with TRBD1. Germline CDR1 is SQVTM and CDR2 is ANQGSEA. Trimming at V came to 3 bases and at J to 4 bases, leaving 2 bases not matched to a gene. The CDR3 spans 12 residues. CDR3 coding DNA: TGCAGCGTTGAGGACAGGGTTTACGAGCAGTACTTC. Its protein is CSVEDRVYEQYF.

The rearrangement uses TRBV6-1 and TRBJ2-2; D not certain. This CDR3 comprises 16 residues. V shed 2 bases and J shed 6 bases, with 16 bases lying between them. From germline, CDR1 is MNHNS and CDR2 SASEGT. CDR3 region: CASSELRVPRSGELFF. DNA for the CDR3: TGTGCCAGCAGTGAACTAAGGGTCCCAAGATCCGGGGAGCTGTTTTTT.

The genes are TRBV5-6 and TRBJ1-1; 7 bases agree with TRBD1. From germline, CDR1 is SGHDT and CDR2 YYEEEE. V shed 4 bases, J shed 10 bases, and the junction held 10 bases outside the gene matches. The CDR3 runs to 13 residues. CDR3 bases: TGTGCCAGCAGCGGAATAGACAGGGTTGGAGCTTTCTTT. Translated, it gives CASSGIDRVGAFF.

This chain links TRBV7-9 with TRBJ1-1, with 12 positions matching TRBD1. The length of the CDR3 is 17 residues. The junction had 7 bases not matched to a gene; V was cut back by 4 bases and J by 1 base. Germline assignment: CDR1 SEHNR and CDR2 FQNEAQ (reference sequence). The CDR3 loop reads CASSWHPGQGANTEAFF. The CDR3 DNA reads as TGTGCCAGCAGCTGGCATCCGGGACAGGGGGCGAACACTGAAGCTTTCTTT.

The genes are TRBV11-2 and TRBJ2-7; perhaps TRBD2 as D (6 bases). With 8 bases removed from V and 3 bases from J, the gap between germline ends came to 8 bases. CDR1 and CDR2 (germline): SGHAT, FQNNGV. The CDR3 is made up of 11 amino acids. CDR3 bases: TGTGCCAGCTCGCGGGGCTACGAGCAGTACTTC. It is translated as CASSRGYEQYF.

This chain links TRBV4-1 with TRBJ2-3; D not resolved. Germline loops: CDR1 MGHRA, CDR2 YSYEKL. This CDR3 is built from 14 residues. V shed 2 bases and J shed 2 bases, with 8 bases lying between them. The CDR3 DNA reads TGCGCCAGCAGCCAATTAGTGTCCACAGATACGCAGTATTTT. The encoded protein is CASSQLVSTDTQYF.

This clone appeared a few times. The chain uses TRBV30 and TRBJ2-1; no clear D. Germline CDR1 GTSNPN, CDR2 SVGIG (reference sequence). V dropped 5 bases and J dropped 4 bases, with 9 bases sitting between them. The length of the CDR3 is 12 residues. The CDR3 is CAWLRFYNEQFF. In nucleotides, the CDR3 is TGTGCCTGGCTGCGGTTTTACAATGAGCAGTTCTTC.

V usage is TRBV14 and J usage is TRBJ1-1; the D is unclear. Germline V gene lookup returns CDR1 SGHDN and CDR2 FVKESK. V dropped 5 bases and J dropped 1 base, with 11 bases sitting between them. The CDR3 extends over 14 amino acids. The chain's CDR3 is CASSARWTNTEAFF. CDR3 coding DNA: TGTGCCAGCAGCGCCCGATGGACGAACACTGAAGCTTTCTTT.

This clone was seen only a few times. This chain links TRBV9 with TRBJ2-7; no definite D call. V was pared by 0 bases and J by 2 bases, with 9 bases between. This CDR3 is 14 amino acids long. CDR1 SGDLS and CDR2 YYNGEE come from the germline V gene. In DNA form, the CDR3 reads TGTGCCAGCAGCGTAGAGGCAGACCCCTACGAGCAGTACTTC. Protein product: CASSVEADPYEQYF.

Only a few counts were recorded for this clone. The chain links TRBV5-1 to TRBJ2-3; 10 nucleotides match TRBD1. Per germline, CDR1 SGHRS and CDR2 YFSETQ. The trim removed 5 bases at V and 4 bases at J, leaving 7 bases unmatched. The CDR3 runs to 15 residues. The CDR3 here is CASSSTGTGADTQYF. The DNA for the CDR3 is TGCGCCAGCAGTTCCACCGGGACAGGGGCAGATACGCAGTATTTT.

This clone appeared once. The V call is TRBV29-1, the J call TRBJ1-1, with no clear D. Germline V lookup: CDR1 SQVTM, CDR2 ANQGSEA. The V and J ends lost 5 bases and 0 bases respectively, with 10 bases between them. CDR3 length: 13 amino acids. The CDR3 coding sequence is TGCAGCGTTTTGGCCAGGCTGAACACTGAAGCTTTCTTT. It is translated as CSVLARLNTEAFF.